One and the same sample provided the 9 T cell receptor beta chains below, sequenced in a study of shared clonotypes between healthy human individuals. Naive CD8 populations comprised CD45RO-negative cells positively selected for CCR7, excluding terminally differentiated effector memory CD45RA+ cells. TCRdb's copy holds only in-frame clones and misses some; the assay was immunoSEQ multiplex PCR. The sample holds 800,000 to 950,000 clones; about 96% are singletons and the top ten take about 0.25%. Sequencing was performed on naive CD8+ T cells sorted from blood. These receptors came from a man aged 30-40 years in good health.

This chain uses TRBV7-6 with TRBJ2-3; 7 nucleotides agree with TRBD1. The CDR3 covers 14 residues. Germline V lookup: CDR1 SGHVS, CDR2 FNYEAQ. Trimming cost V 5 bases and J 4 bases; bases outside gene matches: 6. CDR3 region: CASSPRQGSDTQYF. In DNA form, the CDR3 reads TGTGCCAGCAGCCCAAGACAGGGTTCAGATACGCAGTATTTT.

This clone was recorded once. The chain joins TRBV11-2 to TRBJ2-7; maybe TRBD2 (6 bases). There are 13 residues in the CDR3. Germline V CDR1 and CDR2: SGHAT, FQNNGV. Trimming took off 3 bases at V and 3 bases at J, with 9 bases between the two ends. CDR3 sequence (DNA): TGTGCCAGCAGCTTGGATAGCGGCTACGAGCAGTACTTC. Protein product: CASSLDSGYEQYF.

This clone was detected once. V gene TRBV27 combines with J gene TRBJ1-5; D is perhaps TRBD1 (6 bases). The CDR3 length is 12 residues. V dropped 10 bases and J dropped 0 bases, with 7 bases sitting between them. The germline CDR1 and CDR2 sequences are MNHEY and SMNVEV (reference sequence). CDR3 sequence (DNA): TGTGCCACAGGGGATAGCAATCAGCCCCAGCATTTT. Its protein is CATGDSNQPQHF.

The chain links TRBV2 to TRBJ2-6, with unresolved D. The CDR3 sequence is 16 residues long. Germline values: CDR1 SNHLY, CDR2 FYNNEI. The ends were cut back, 2 bases at V and 0 bases at J, with 8 bases in the middle. CDR3 sequence: CASSEFSVSGANVLTF. The DNA for the CDR3 is TGTGCCAGCAGTGAATTCTCCGTCTCTGGGGCCAACGTCCTGACTTTC.

J is TRBJ1-1 and V is TRBV15, with 10 bases matching TRBD1. Looked up from germline, CDR1 is LNHNV and CDR2 is YYDKDF (reference sequence). This CDR3 contains 15 residues. V lost 2 bases, J lost 4 bases, and 4 bases stayed unmatched. The CDR3 region is CATSRPGQGSTEAFF. The CDR3 DNA reads TGTGCCACCAGCAGACCGGGACAGGGGAGCACTGAAGCTTTCTTT.

This clone was observed a single time. V usage is TRBV9 and J usage is TRBJ2-7; D uncertain. V was trimmed by 4 bases and J by 3 bases, leaving 5 bases between them. The CDR3 is 11 amino acids. The germline V gene encodes CDR1 SGDLS and CDR2 YYNGEE. CDR3 coding DNA: TGTGCCAGCAGCCGTGACTACGAGCAGTACTTC. This translates into CASSRDYEQYF.

The genes are TRBV4-1 and TRBJ1-2; 8 bases agree with TRBD1. This CDR3 has 15 residues. Germline CDR1 MGHRA, CDR2 YSYEKL. After removal of 4 bases from V and 4 bases from J, the junction contained 8 bases not matched to a gene. CDR3 coding DNA: TGCGCCAGCAGCCCTACAGGGGGGGAGACCTATGGCTACACCTTC. Protein sequence: CASSPTGGETYGYTF.

The chain links TRBV6-5 to TRBJ2-1, with 7 positions matching TRBD2. This CDR3 contains 16 residues. From germline, CDR1 is MNHEY and CDR2 SVGAGI. Trimming took 3 bases from V and 4 from J; bases not matched to a gene: 9. The CDR3 loop reads CASSYESSGQYNEQFF. DNA of the CDR3: TGTGCCAGCAGTTATGAGTCTAGCGGTCAATACAATGAGCAGTTCTTC.

The chain recombines TRBV30 with TRBJ2-2; possibly TRBD1 for D (5 bases). Germline V gene lookup returns CDR1 GTSNPN and CDR2 SVGIG (reference sequence). The CDR3 is 19 residues long. V lost 4 bases and J 0 bases, leaving 24 bases between the germline ends. This CDR3 is CAWIRCSTAPNPNTGELFF. DNA of the CDR3: TGTGCCTGGATACGCTGTTCGACAGCTCCGAACCCGAACACCGGGGAGCTGTTTTTT.